This TCR beta chain was profiled in a study of blood T cell repertoires in COVID-19. Profiled with immunoSEQ multiplex PCR; TCRdb holds only in-frame clones, not every one. The data hold roughly 240,000 clones, with 86% observed a single time. The sequence was collected from a woman aged 45-65 years who had recovered from COVID-19. Material for sequencing was PBMCs or T cells enriched from blood (not recorded which).

In DNA form, the CDR3 reads TGTGCCTGGAGTGTACAGGGTACTGGTGAAAAACTGTTTTTT. This codes for CAWSVQGTGEKLFF. The chain uses TRBV30 and TRBJ1-4; a possible D gene is TRBD1 (6 bases). V was clipped by 0 bases and J by 7 bases, with 12 bases between them. Germline V CDR1 and CDR2: GTSNPN, SVGIG (reference sequence). This CDR3 has 14 amino acids. Drawing the rest from reference TRBV30 and TRBJ1-4, the complete variable domain is SQTIHQWPATLVQPVGSPLSLECTVEGTSNPNLYWYRQAAGRGLQLLFYSVGIGQISSEVPQNLSASRPQDRQFILSSKKLLLSDSGFYLCAWSVQGTGEKLFFGSGTQLSVL.